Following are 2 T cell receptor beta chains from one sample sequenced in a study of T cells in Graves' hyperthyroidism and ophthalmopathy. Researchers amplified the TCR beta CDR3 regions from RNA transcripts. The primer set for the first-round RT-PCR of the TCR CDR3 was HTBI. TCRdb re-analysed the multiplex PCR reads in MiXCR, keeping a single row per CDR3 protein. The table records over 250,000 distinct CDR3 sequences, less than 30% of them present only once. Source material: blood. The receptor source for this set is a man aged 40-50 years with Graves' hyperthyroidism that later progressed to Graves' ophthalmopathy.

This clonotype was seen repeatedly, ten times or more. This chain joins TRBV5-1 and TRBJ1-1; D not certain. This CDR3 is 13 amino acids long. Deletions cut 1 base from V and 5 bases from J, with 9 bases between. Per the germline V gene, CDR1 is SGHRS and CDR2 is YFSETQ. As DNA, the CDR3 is TGCGCCAGCAGCTTGCTCGGATATACTGAAGCTTTCTTT. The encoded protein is CASSLLGYTEAFF.

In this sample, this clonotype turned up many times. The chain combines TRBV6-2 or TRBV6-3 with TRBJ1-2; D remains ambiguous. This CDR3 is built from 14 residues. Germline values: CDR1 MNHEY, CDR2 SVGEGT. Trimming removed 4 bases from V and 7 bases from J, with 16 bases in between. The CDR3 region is CASSSRPQSRGYTF. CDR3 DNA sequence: TGTGCCAGCAGTTCCCGGCCCCAAAGCCGTGGCTACACCTTC.